The clone carrying this T cell receptor (beta chain) was seen a few times. The antigen is not known. The germline V gene has CDR1 LNHDA and CDR2 SQIVND (reference sequence). Deletions cut 4 bases from V and 6 bases from J, with 15 bases between. CDR3 length: 14 residues. The data belong to a study of cytomegalovirus exposure and HLA in healthy donors. 60 Vbeta and 13 Jbeta primers were used in PCR. Method: immunoSEQ multiplex PCR; TCRdb's copy keeps in-frame clones and lacks some. Of some 90,000 clones listed, roughly 76% are singletons. Points from the study as a whole: Earlier analysis found most TCR beta V segments productive about 87% or about 30% of the time. Associated with cytomegalovirus, according to the listing, were 150 to 200 TCR beta chains. Presence/absence analyses assumed roughly uniform sequencing depth across donors, which may not hold.

The source material was PBMCs. The receptor was derived from a man aged 45-65 years in good health and CMV-seronegative. The chain is built from TRBV19 and TRBJ1-2; D is possibly TRBD1 (5 bases). This chain's CDR3 is CASSTDTDSHGYTF. The DNA of the CDR3 is TGTGCCAGTAGTACGGACACGGATTCCCATGGCTACACCTTC. The whole variable domain, filled in from reference TRBV19 and TRBJ1-2, reads DGGITQSPKYLFRKEGQNVTLSCEQNLNHDAMYWYRQDPGQGLRLIYYSQIVNDFQKGDIAEGYSVSREKKESFPLTVTSAQKNPTAFYLCASSTDTDSHGYTFGSGTRLTVV.